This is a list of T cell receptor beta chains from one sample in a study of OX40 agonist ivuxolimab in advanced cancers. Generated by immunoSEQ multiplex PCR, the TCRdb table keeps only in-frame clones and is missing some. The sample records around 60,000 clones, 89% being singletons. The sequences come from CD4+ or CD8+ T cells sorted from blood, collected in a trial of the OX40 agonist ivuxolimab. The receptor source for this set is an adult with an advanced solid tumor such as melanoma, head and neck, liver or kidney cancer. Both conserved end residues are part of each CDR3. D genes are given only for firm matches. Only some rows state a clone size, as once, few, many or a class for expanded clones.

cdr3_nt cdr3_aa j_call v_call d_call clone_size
TGCGCCAGCAGCCAAGTTCTCTATTATGAGCAGTTCTTC CASSQVLYYEQFF TRBJ2-1 TRBV4-1 . .
TGTGCCAGGGCAGCGGCAGGGGAGTGCGATCAGCCCCAGCATTTT CARAAAGECDQPQHF TRBJ1-5 TRBV6-5 . .
TGCGCCAGCAGCCACACAGGGGGGGCGGGGGAGCAGTACTTC CASSHTGGAGEQYF TRBJ2-7 TRBV4-1 . .
TGTGCCAGTAGTACAGGGGGGCTGGAGAATCAGCCCCAGCATTTT CASSTGGLENQPQHF TRBJ1-5 TRBV19 TRBD1 .
TGCAGCGTGGATAACGTAGGGAATGGCTACACCTTC CSVDNVGNGYTF TRBJ1-2 TRBV29-1 . .
TGCGCCAGCAGCCAAGAGGTATCTAGCGGCTACGAGCAGTACTTC CASSQEVSSGYEQYF TRBJ2-7 TRBV4-1 TRBD2 .
TGTGCCAGCAGCTTAGAACTAAGTTCTACCTACGAGCAGTACTTC CASSLELSSTYEQYF TRBJ2-7 TRBV7-9 . .
TGTGCCAGCAGTTACGCAGGGGGCAAGACTGAAGCTTTCTTT CASSYAGGKTEAFF TRBJ1-1 TRBV6-5 TRBD1 .
TGTGCCAGCAGCTCTGAGTCCCTTGGGACCTCGGAACAAAACATTCAGTACTTC CASSSESLGTSEQNIQYF TRBJ2-4 TRBV5-4 . .
TGTGCCAGCAGCTTACGGCACAGGGATAGTGAGCAGTACTTC CASSLRHRDSEQYF TRBJ2-7 TRBV7-9 . .
TGTGCCAGCAAGGACGGGGAGCGGGAGGGTGAGCAGTTCTTC CASKDGEREGEQFF TRBJ2-1 TRBV27 TRBD2 .
TGTGCCAGCAGCCCCGACTTAACTCAAGAGACCCAGTACTTC CASSPDLTQETQYF TRBJ2-5 TRBV7-9 . .
TGCGCCAGCAGCTCCGAGGGACTAGCGGGGGACGAGCAGTACTTC CASSSEGLAGDEQYF TRBJ2-7 TRBV5-1 TRBD2 .
TGTGCCAGTAGTAATGGCTTAGGATACGAGCAGTACTTC CASSNGLGYEQYF TRBJ2-7 TRBV19 . .
TGTGCCAGCAGGCTTGTGCAGGGGAGTCACGGGGAGCTGTTTTTT CASRLVQGSHGELFF TRBJ2-2 TRBV7-8 . once
TGTGCCAGCAGTTACTCACAGGGGGCGCAGACTGAAGCTTTCTTT CASSYSQGAQTEAFF TRBJ1-1 TRBV6-5 TRBD1 .
TGTGCCAGCAGTGAAATCCGGGAGCGGTACTTC CASSEIRERYF TRBJ2-7 TRBV2 . .
TGTGCCAGCAGTTTTCCGACCGGGGAGCTGTTTTTT CASSFPTGELFF TRBJ2-2 TRBV28 . .
TGTGCCAGCAGCCCGGGACTAGCGGCGAACGAGCAGTACTTC CASSPGLAANEQYF TRBJ2-7 TRBV5-4 TRBD2 .
TGTGCCAGCAGTGGAGGCTATGGCTACACCTTC CASSGGYGYTF TRBJ1-2 TRBV2 . .
TGTGCCAGCAGGGAGGGACTAACCTGGGAGCAGTACTTC CASREGLTWEQYF TRBJ2-7 TRBV5-4 TRBD2 .
TGTGCCAGCAGTTACTCGATTGGCGGTTCCTACAATGAGCAGTTCTTC CASSYSIGGSYNEQFF TRBJ2-1 TRBV6-6 . .
TGTGCCACCAGCGCGAACAGCCTTAACTATGGCTACACCTTC CATSANSLNYGYTF TRBJ1-2 TRBV9 . .
TGTGCCAGCAGCGCCTCACGGCTAACCGACACCGGGGAGCTGTTTTTT CASSASRLTDTGELFF TRBJ2-2 TRBV7-9 . .
TGTGCCAGCAGCCTTCCCACGGGACAGTTGAACACTGAAGCTTTCTTT CASSLPTGQLNTEAFF TRBJ1-1 TRBV11-2 TRBD1 .
TGTGCCAGTAGATCCGGGACTAGAGGGATTGAGACCCAGTACTTC CASRSGTRGIETQYF TRBJ2-5 TRBV19 TRBD2 .
TGTGCCAGCAGCTTGGACGGGGCGCGTGGCTACACCTTC CASSLDGARGYTF TRBJ1-2 TRBV5-4 . .
TGTGCCAGCAGCGTAGCGGGAGATCCCACCGGGGAGCTGTTTTTT CASSVAGDPTGELFF TRBJ2-2 TRBV9 . .
TGTGCCAGCAGTTCCCCTGAGAGCAATCAGCCCCAGCATTTT CASSSPESNQPQHF TRBJ1-5 TRBV6-6 . .
TGTGCCACCCGAGAACCGATTTCCTACGAGCAGTACTTC CATREPISYEQYF TRBJ2-7 TRBV7-9 . few
TGCGCCAGCAGCGCGGACTACAATGAGCAGTTCTTC CASSADYNEQFF TRBJ2-1 TRBV5-1 . .
TGTGCCAGTAGTATCCCGGAAACTGAAGCTTTCTTT CASSIPETEAFF TRBJ1-1 TRBV19 . .
TGTGCCAGCACACAAACGGGGGGCGGTGTGCAGTACTTC CASTQTGGGVQYF TRBJ2-7 TRBV7-3 . .
TGTGCCATCAGTGAGTCAAGGCCCAGACTAGCGGGGGGCCGTGTCACAGATACGCAGTATTTT CAISESRPRLAGGRVTDTQYF TRBJ2-3 TRBV10-3 TRBD2 .
TGTGCTAGTGGCACGTGGGAGGGTCCAGCTGGGGCCAACGTCCTGACTTTC CASGTWEGPAGANVLTF TRBJ2-6 TRBV12-5 TRBD2 .
TGTGCCTGGAGTGTTCAGGGGGGCTCTGGGGCCAACGTCCTGACTTTC CAWSVQGGSGANVLTF TRBJ2-6 TRBV30 . .
TGTGCCAGCAGCCCTCAAGTTTCCGGGGAGCTGTTTTTT CASSPQVSGELFF TRBJ2-2 TRBV7-6 . .
TGTGCCATCAGTGAGGGCCAGGGAACGAACTATGGCTACACCTTC CAISEGQGTNYGYTF TRBJ1-2 TRBV10-3 . .
TGTGCCAGCAGCGTCGGGACTAGCGGGGGTGAGCAGTTCTTC CASSVGTSGGEQFF TRBJ2-1 TRBV5-4 TRBD2 .
TGTGCCAGCAGCTTAGCTCTAGCGGGGGTAGCAGATACGCAGTATTTT CASSLALAGVADTQYF TRBJ2-3 TRBV7-2 TRBD2 once
TGTGCCAGCAGCCGGACAGGGGGATCTTCGTGGACTGAAGCTTTCTTT CASSRTGGSSWTEAFF TRBJ1-1 TRBV5-5 TRBD1 .
TGTGCCAGCTTAGACTTAGCGGGAGTGTCTGGGGCCAACGTCCTGACTTTC CASLDLAGVSGANVLTF TRBJ2-6 TRBV2 TRBD2 .
TGTGCCAGCAGTTGGGACAGTAACTTGTACAATGAGCAGTTCTTC CASSWDSNLYNEQFF TRBJ2-1 TRBV6-1 TRBD1 .
TGTGCCAGCAGCCCCCGTCCGGGACAGGGGGCCCACGAGCAGTACTTC CASSPRPGQGAHEQYF TRBJ2-7 TRBV14 TRBD1 .
TGCGCCAGCACCGGGACATCTGAAGCTTTCTTT CASTGTSEAFF TRBJ1-1 TRBV10-2 . .
TGTGCCAGTTATGACGGGGCCAGCTCCTACAATGAGCAGTTCTTC CASYDGASSYNEQFF TRBJ2-1 TRBV28 . .
TGTGCCAGCAGCTTAGTACTAGCGGGAGCATCCTACGAGCAGTACTTC CASSLVLAGASYEQYF TRBJ2-7 TRBV7-8 TRBD2 .
TGTGCCAGCAGCCCCGGGCCTAGAGCTTTCTTT CASSPGPRAFF TRBJ1-1 TRBV6-6 . .
TGTGCCAGCATCGCGGGGCTTGGACCCCAGCATTTT CASIAGLGPQHF TRBJ1-5 TRBV28 . .
TGCGCCAGCAGCTCGGCGGTTCTTCCTAGCAATCAGCCCCAGCATTTT CASSSAVLPSNQPQHF TRBJ1-5 TRBV5-1 . .
TGTGCCTGGAGTGTACTGGGGATTGAGACCCAGTACTTC CAWSVLGIETQYF TRBJ2-5 TRBV30 . .
TGCGCCAGCCGGGACAGCATGAACACTGAAGCTTTCTTT CASRDSMNTEAFF TRBJ1-1 TRBV4-1 TRBD1 .
TGTGCCAGCAGTGAAGGGACTAGCGGGTATTACACCGGGGAGCTGTTTTTT CASSEGTSGYYTGELFF TRBJ2-2 TRBV25-1 TRBD2 .
TGTGCCAGCAGCTTTCCGCTTCCGGGGAACACTGAAGCTTTCTTT CASSFPLPGNTEAFF TRBJ1-1 TRBV7-9 . .
TGTGCCTGGAGTTCAGTCGAGGATACGCAGTATTTT CAWSSVEDTQYF TRBJ2-3 TRBV30 . .
TGTGCCAGCAGTAGGAGCTCGCGCAATGAGCAGTTCTTC CASSRSSRNEQFF TRBJ2-1 TRBV28 . once
TGTGCCAGCAGTATCAGGGGGTCCTCCTACGAGCAGTACTTC CASSIRGSSYEQYF TRBJ2-7 TRBV27 TRBD1 .
TGTGCCACCAGCAGAGTCACGTTGCGGTCACCCCTCCACTTT CATSRVTLRSPLHF TRBJ1-6 TRBV15 . .